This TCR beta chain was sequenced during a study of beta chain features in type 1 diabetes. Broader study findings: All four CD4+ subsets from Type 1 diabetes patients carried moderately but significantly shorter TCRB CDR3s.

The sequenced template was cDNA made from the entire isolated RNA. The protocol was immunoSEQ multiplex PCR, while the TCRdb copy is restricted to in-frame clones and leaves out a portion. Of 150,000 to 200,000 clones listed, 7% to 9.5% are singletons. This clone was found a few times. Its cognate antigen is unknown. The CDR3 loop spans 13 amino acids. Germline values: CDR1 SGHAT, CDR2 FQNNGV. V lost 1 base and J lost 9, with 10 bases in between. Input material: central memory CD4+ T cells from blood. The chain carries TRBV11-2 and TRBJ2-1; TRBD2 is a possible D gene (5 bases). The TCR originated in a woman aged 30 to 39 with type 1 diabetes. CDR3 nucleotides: TGTGCCAGCAGCTTAGTCGGAGGAGGTGAGCAGTTCTTC. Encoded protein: CASSLVGGGEQFF.